The 5 T cell receptor beta chains presented below share a single source sample, sequenced in a study of control samples from healthy donors and cancer patients. Sequenced by immunoSEQ multiplex PCR; TCRdb stores in-frame clones only, minus some. Of 170,000 or so clones detected, 85% to 95% appear once; the ten largest clones hold about 1.6%. The sequenced sample consisted of blood. Source of these receptors: a man aged 18 to 30 in good health.

The V gene is TRBV5-5, the J gene TRBJ2-5; D is possibly TRBD1 (5 bases). Germline CDR1 SGHKS, CDR2 YYEKEE (reference sequence). This CDR3 is 15 amino acids long. The V gene lost 0 bases and the J gene lost 9 bases, with 18 bases spanning the gap. The CDR3 reads CASSLGGTGWFSQYF. The CDR3 DNA follows: TGTGCCAGCAGCTTGGGTGGAACAGGATGGTTCTCCCAGTACTTC.

This rearrangement joins TRBV19 to TRBJ1-4; tentative D call: TRBD1 (6 bases). The V and J ends lost 6 bases and 3 bases respectively, with 26 bases between them. The germline gives CDR1 LNHDA, CDR2 SQIVND (reference sequence). The length of the CDR3 is 19 residues. CDR3: CASRSFTGTNPGANEKLFF. CDR3 coding DNA: TGTGCCAGTAGATCTTTTACCGGGACAAACCCTGGGGCTAATGAAAAACTGTTTTTT.

This rearrangement joins TRBV19 to TRBJ1-1, with D hard to call. Germline values: CDR1 LNHDA, CDR2 SQIVND (reference sequence). The CDR3 consists of 13 residues. Trimming cost V 5 bases and J 4 bases, with 11 bases left between them. CDR3 sequence (DNA): TGTGCCAGTAGTCCCGGGCGAGGCACTGAAGCTTTCTTT. Protein sequence: CASSPGRGTEAFF. Full variable domain (outside the CDR3, taken from reference TRBV19 and TRBJ1-1): DGGITQSPKYLFRKEGQNVTLSCEQNLNHDAMYWYRQDPGQGLRLIYYSQIVNDFQKGDIAEGYSVSREKKESFPLTVTSAQKNPTAFYLCASSPGRGTEAFFGQGTRLTVV.

This chain connects TRBV28 to TRBJ1-4; D gene uncertain. The germline V gene encodes CDR1 MDHEN and CDR2 SYDVKM. CDR3 length: 14 residues. Trimming left V 2 bases short and J 8 bases short, with 12 bases between. CDR3 sequence: CASSLALRWEKLFF. The CDR3 nucleotides read TGTGCCAGCAGTTTAGCCCTCAGGTGGGAAAAACTGTTTTTT.

This rearrangement joins TRBV5-1 to TRBJ2-7; D is ambiguous. Germline lookup yields CDR1 SGHRS and CDR2 YFSETQ. The V end lost 5 bases, the J end lost 0 bases, and 12 bases lay between the germline ends. The CDR3 loop spans 14 amino acids. CDR3 nucleotide sequence: TGCGCCAGCAGGGTGGAAATGGGCTCCTACGAGCAGTACTTC. Its protein product is CASRVEMGSYEQYF.